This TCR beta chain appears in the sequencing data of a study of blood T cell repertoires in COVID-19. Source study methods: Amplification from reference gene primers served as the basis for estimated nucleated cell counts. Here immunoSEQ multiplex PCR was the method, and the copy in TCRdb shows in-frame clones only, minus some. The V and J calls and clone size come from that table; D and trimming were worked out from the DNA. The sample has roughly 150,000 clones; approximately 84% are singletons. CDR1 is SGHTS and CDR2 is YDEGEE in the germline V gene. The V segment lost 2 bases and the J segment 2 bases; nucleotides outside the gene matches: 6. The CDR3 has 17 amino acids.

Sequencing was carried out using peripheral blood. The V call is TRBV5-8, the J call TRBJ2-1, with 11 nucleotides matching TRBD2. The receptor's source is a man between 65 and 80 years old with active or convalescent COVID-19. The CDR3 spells CASSFTGTSGAYNEQFF. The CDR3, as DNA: TGTGCCAGCAGCTTCACCGGGACTAGCGGTGCCTACAATGAGCAGTTCTTC.